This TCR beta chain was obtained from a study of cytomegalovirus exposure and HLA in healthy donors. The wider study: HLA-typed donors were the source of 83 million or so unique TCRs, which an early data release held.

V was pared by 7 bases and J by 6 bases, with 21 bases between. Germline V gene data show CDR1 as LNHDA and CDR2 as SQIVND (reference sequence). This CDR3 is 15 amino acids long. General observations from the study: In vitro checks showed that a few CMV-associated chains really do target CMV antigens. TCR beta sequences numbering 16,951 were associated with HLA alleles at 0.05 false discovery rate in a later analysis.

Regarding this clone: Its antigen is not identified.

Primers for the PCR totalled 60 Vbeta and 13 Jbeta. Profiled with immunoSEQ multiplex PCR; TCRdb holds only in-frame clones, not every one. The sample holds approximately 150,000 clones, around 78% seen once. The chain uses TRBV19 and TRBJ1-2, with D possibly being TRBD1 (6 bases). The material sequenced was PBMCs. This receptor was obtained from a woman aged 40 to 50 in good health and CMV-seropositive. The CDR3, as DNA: TGTGCCAGTATCAAGGGCAGGGGAGCAGTCAATGGCTACACCTTC. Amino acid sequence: CASIKGRGAVNGYTF.